This T cell receptor (beta chain) comes out of a study of T cell repertoires in cytomegalovirus infection. About the research overall: Based on public TCR beta signatures, there were indications of CMV infection and of a matching HLA type.

Study results and caveats: There were HLA-C-restricted CMV-specific TCR beta clonotypes dominating the ex vivo response. Totalled public TCR beta family frequency picked out people who carried CMV plus the relevant HLA.

In regard to this clonotype: Its antigen is unknown.

Looked up from germline, CDR1 is MDHEN and CDR2 is SYDVKM. This CDR3 is 17 amino acids long. Trimming left V 6 bases short and J 5 bases short, with 25 bases between. TCRdb re-analysed the reads in MiXCR, keeping a single row per CDR3 protein. The data show around 69,000 distinct CDR3 sequences, roughly 20% seen once. This chain links TRBV28 with TRBJ1-1; tentatively, D is TRBD1 (5 bases). This clonotype was obtained from a human donor in good health (CMV status not recorded). Some clones in this sample may be carry-over from other donors' samples. The sample consisted of CD8+ T cells from cultured PBMCs, taken from culture after CMV antigen stimulation. The CDR3 region is CASRSQRGLAQDTEAFF. The CDR3 nucleotides are TGTGCCAGCAGGTCGCAGCGGGGATTGGCACAGGATACTGAAGCTTTCTTT. Based on the CDR3 plus reference TRBV28 and TRBJ1-1, the full variable domain is DVKVTQSSRYLVKRTGEKVFLECVQDMDHENMFWYRQDPGLGLRLIYFSYDVKMKEKGDIPEGYSVSREKKERFSLILESASTNQTSMYLCASRSQRGLAQDTEAFFGQGTRLTVV.